The 20 T cell receptor beta chains presented below share a single source sample, sequenced in a study of T-cell reconstitution after alpha-beta-depleted transplantation in children. The TCRbeta library incorporated unique molecular identifiers. A single record per CDR3 protein comes from TCRdb applying MiXCR to the PCR reads. The sample has about 230,000 distinct CDR3 sequences, roughly 11% seen once; the top ten hold 28%. The source was PBMCs, collected before TCRalphabeta/CD19-depleted stem cell transplant. The source is a child under two years old with acute myeloid leukemia, due to receive a stem cell transplant.

At least ten counts were recorded for this clonotype. V and J are TRBV7-2 and TRBJ2-2; D unresolved. The germline V and J ends were trimmed by 1 base and 9 bases, with 6 bases remaining between them. Per germline, CDR1 SGHTA and CDR2 FQGNSA. This CDR3 has 12 residues. CDR3 in amino acids: CASSLVIRELFF. Here the CDR3 DNA reads TGTGCCAGCAGCTTAGTAATCCGGGAGCTGTTTTTT.

In its sample, this clonotype was seen many times. The chain uses TRBV18 and TRBJ2-1, with 9 bases fitting TRBD2. The germline CDR1 and CDR2 sequences are KGHSH and LQKENI. V lost 0 bases and J lost 7; bases outside the gene matches: 1. The CDR3 is 14 residues long. In nucleotides, the CDR3 is TGTGCCAGCTCACCACCGAGCGGGAGGAATGAGCAGTTCTTC. Translated, it gives CASSPPSGRNEQFF.

At least ten counts were recorded for this clonotype. The chain recombines TRBV29-1 with TRBJ1-6, with D possibly matching TRBD1 (6 bases). V was clipped by 6 bases and J by 9 bases, with 12 bases between them. The CDR3 is 12 amino acids. The germline gives CDR1 SQVTM, CDR2 ANQGSEA. CDR3 loop: CSVGGLGSPLHF. For the CDR3, the DNA is TGCAGCGTGGGGGGCCTGGGTTCACCCCTCCACTTT.

The sample holds many counts of this clonotype. The V gene is TRBV2, the J gene TRBJ2-2, with D uncertain. Germline CDR1 reads SNHLY; CDR2 reads FYNNEI. Deletions cut 2 bases from V and 6 bases from J, with 7 bases between. The CDR3 loop spans 13 amino acids. CDR3 in DNA: TGTGCCAGCAGTGAACGGACGTCCGGGGAGCTGTTTTTT. Its translation: CASSERTSGELFF.

This clonotype has at least ten counts. DNA for the CDR3: TGTGCCAGCAGCTTAGGCGGGCTTACTTCCTACGAGCAGTACTTC. It encodes CASSLGGLTSYEQYF. The chain employs TRBV7-9 and TRBJ2-7; weak D call: TRBD2 (5 bases). V dropped 1 base and J dropped 1 base, with 11 bases sitting between them. The CDR3 covers 15 residues. Germline CDR1 reads SEHNR; CDR2 reads FQNEAQ (reference sequence).

This clonotype has a count of ten or more. V and J are TRBV7-9 and TRBJ2-3; TRBD2 aligns across 8 bases. There are 16 residues in the CDR3. Germline V CDR1 and CDR2: SEHNR, FQNEAQ (reference sequence). V lost 8 bases and J lost 0; bases outside the gene matches: 10. The CDR3 loop reads CASPADSGKSTDTQYF. For the CDR3, the DNA is TGTGCCAGCCCCGCTGATAGCGGGAAGAGCACAGATACGCAGTATTTT.

This clonotype was observed at least ten times. This chain links TRBV12-3 or TRBV12-4 with TRBJ1-2, with D tentatively TRBD1 (6 bases). V shed 1 base and J shed 5 bases, with 11 bases lying between them. This CDR3 comprises 14 residues. The CDR3, as DNA: TGTGCCAGCAGTTTAGGCCGGGACATATATGGCTACACCTTC. The encoded protein is CASSLGRDIYGYTF.

This clonotype was detected many times. The CDR3: CASSKGGGQVDEQFF. The CDR3 nucleotides read TGTGCCAGCAGTAAGGGGGGGGGGCAGGTGGATGAGCAGTTCTTC. The chain recombines TRBV5-5 with TRBJ2-1; possible D gene TRBD2, 7 bases. Germline V gene lookup returns CDR1 SGHKS and CDR2 YYEKEE (reference sequence). Trimming shortened V by 5 bases and J by 8 bases, and 20 bases separated the two germline ends. The CDR3 is 15 residues long.

This clonotype has ten or more counts. The CDR3: CASSAGSEQFF. In DNA form, the CDR3 reads TGTGCCAGCAGCGCCGGATCTGAGCAGTTCTTC. The chain recombines TRBV9 with TRBJ2-1; D ambiguous. The CDR3 length is 11 residues. Germline V gene data show CDR1 as SGDLS and CDR2 as YYNGEE. V gave up 3 bases and J gave up 9 bases, with 7 bases separating them. The whole variable domain, filled in from reference TRBV9 and TRBJ2-1, reads DSGVTQTPKHLITATGQRVTLRCSPRSGDLSVYWYQQSLDQGLQFLIQYYNGEERAKGNILERFSAQQFPDLHSELNLSSLELGDSALYFCASSAGSEQFFGPGTRLTVL.

This clonotype was counted at least ten times. The V call is TRBV6-1, the J call TRBJ2-7, with 8 bases matching TRBD2. V lost 4 bases to trimming and J lost 1 base; unmatched junction nucleotides: 12. The CDR3 extends over 17 amino acids. CDR1 is MNHNS, CDR2 SASEGT, per germline. CDR3 sequence reads: CASSVYSLAGLSYEQYF. The CDR3 DNA follows: TGTGCCAGCAGTGTCTACTCGCTAGCGGGCCTATCCTACGAGCAGTACTTC.

Comments on this clonotype: One base away lies a much larger clone, so this may be a sequencing read error. This chain uses TRBV9 with TRBJ2-1; 14 positions match TRBD2. CDR3 length: 17 residues. Germline V lookup: CDR1 SGDLS, CDR2 YYNGEE. This CDR3 reads CGSSVGLAGGRDNEQFF. CDR3 coding DNA: TGTGGCAGCAGCGTAGGACTAGCGGGAGGCCGGGACAATGAGCAGTTCTTC. Together with reference TRBV9 and TRBJ2-1, the CDR3 gives the full variable domain: DSGVTQTPKHLITATGQRVTLRCSPRSGDLSVYWYQQSLDQGLQFLIQYYNGEERAKGNILERFSAQQFPDLHSELNLSSLELGDSALYFCGSSVGLAGGRDNEQFFGPGTRLTVL.

The sample holds many counts of this clonotype. This chain joins TRBV5-1 and TRBJ2-2; D possibly corresponds to TRBD2 (6 bases). CDR3 size: 14 residues. V was clipped by 7 bases and J by 2 bases, with 12 bases between them. CDR1 is SGHRS and CDR2 is YFSETQ in the germline V gene. The CDR3 here is CASSQEGNTGELFF. The DNA for the CDR3 is TGCGCCAGCTCCCAGGAGGGAAACACCGGGGAGCTGTTTTTT. The full variable domain, completed using reference TRBV5-1 and TRBJ2-2, is KAGVTQTPRYLIKTRGQQVTLSCSPISGHRSVSWYQQTPGQGLQFLFEYFSETQRNKGNFPGRFSGRQFSNSRSEMNVSTLELGDSALYLCASSQEGNTGELFFGEGSRLTVL.

This clonotype came up a few times. The rearrangement joins TRBV2 to TRBJ1-4; 7 bases map to TRBD1. The trim removed 7 bases at V and 4 bases at J, leaving 9 bases unmatched. The CDR3 has 15 residues. Germline-derived CDR1 and CDR2 are SNHLY and FYNNEI. CDR3 protein: CASMKDGTVNEKLFF. The CDR3 DNA reads as TGTGCCAGCATGAAAGACGGGACAGTTAATGAAAAACTGTTTTTT. The full variable domain, completed using reference TRBV2 and TRBJ1-4, is EPEVTQTPSHQVTQMGQEVILRCVPISNHLYFYWYRQILGQKVEFLVSFYNNEISEKSEIFDDQFSVERPDGSNFTLKIRSTKLEDSAMYFCASMKDGTVNEKLFFGSGTQLSVL.

This clonotype was recorded many times. This chain links TRBV27 with TRBJ2-7, with 12 bases that match TRBD2. Unmatched junction bases numbered 7, after V lost 5 bases and J lost 2 bases. Germline V gives CDR1 MNHEY, CDR2 SMNVEV (reference sequence). The CDR3 is 16 amino acids. CDR3 DNA sequence: TGTGCCAGCAGTCCCCCTCTAGCGGGAGGGACCTACGAGCAGTACTTC. This sequence encodes CASSPPLAGGTYEQYF.

The V call is TRBV7-3, the J call TRBJ2-6, with TRBD1 identical over 8 bases. This CDR3 is 15 amino acids long. V was pared by 5 bases and J by 9 bases, with 9 bases of the junction left unmatched. Looked up from germline, CDR1 is SGHTA and CDR2 is FQGTGA. CDR3 coding DNA: TGTGCCAGCAGCCCCGGGACAGGCCTCAGCAACGTCCTGACTTTC. Translated: CASSPGTGLSNVLTF.

V and J are TRBV28 and TRBJ2-7; D gene uncertain. CDR1 MDHEN and CDR2 SYDVKM come from the germline V gene. Trimming took off 6 bases at V and 0 bases at J, with 15 bases between the two ends. CDR3 length equals 15 residues. The CDR3 coding sequence is TGTGCCAGCAGCCGAACCGGGTCAAGCTCCTACGAGCAGTACTTC. Translating it yields CASSRTGSSSYEQYF.

This clonotype was detected many times. The chain has TRBV5-1 and TRBJ2-2; TRBD2 matches at 15 bases. After removal of 3 bases from V and 0 bases from J, the junction contained 3 bases not matched to a gene. The germline V gene encodes CDR1 SGHRS and CDR2 YFSETQ. The length of the CDR3 is 18 residues. In DNA, the CDR3 is TGCGCCAGCAGCTGGGGACTAGCGGGGGGATCGAACACCGGGGAGCTGTTTTTT. It encodes CASSWGLAGGSNTGELFF.

There are many counts of this clonotype. This chain joins TRBV4-2 and TRBJ2-3; no clear D. The germline V gene has CDR1 LGHNA and CDR2 YNFKEQ. This CDR3 is built from 16 residues. Trimming left V 0 bases short and J 0 bases short, with 10 bases between. CDR3: CASSQDGLTSTDTQYF. The CDR3 DNA reads TGTGCCAGCAGCCAAGATGGGCTGACTAGCACAGATACGCAGTATTTT.

At least ten counts were recorded for this clonotype. The chain has TRBV12-3 or TRBV12-4 and TRBJ2-2; no clear D gene. The CDR3 consists of 14 residues. Trimming stripped 2 bases from V and 5 bases from J, with 9 bases between. The CDR3 DNA follows: TGTGCCAGCAGTTTAAACAGAAGGACCGGGGAGCTGTTTTTT. The encoded protein is CASSLNRRTGELFF.

This clonotype has more than one count but fewer than ten. J is TRBJ2-1 and V is TRBV29-1; D not resolved. Germline CDR1 is SQVTM and CDR2 is ANQGSEA. Trimming stripped 5 bases from V and 9 bases from J, with 17 bases between. This CDR3 is 13 amino acids long. The CDR3 spells CSVRSGSLGEQFF. The CDR3 region has the DNA TGCAGCGTTCGGTCAGGCTCTTTGGGTGAGCAGTTCTTC.